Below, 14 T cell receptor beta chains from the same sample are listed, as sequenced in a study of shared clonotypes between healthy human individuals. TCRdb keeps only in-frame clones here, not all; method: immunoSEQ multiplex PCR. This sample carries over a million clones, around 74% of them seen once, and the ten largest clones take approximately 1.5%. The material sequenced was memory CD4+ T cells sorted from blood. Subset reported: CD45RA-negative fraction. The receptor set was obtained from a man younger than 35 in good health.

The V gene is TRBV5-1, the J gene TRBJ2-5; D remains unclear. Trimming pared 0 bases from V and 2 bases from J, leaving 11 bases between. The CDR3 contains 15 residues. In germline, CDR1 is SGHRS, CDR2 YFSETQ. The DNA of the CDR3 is TGCGCCAGCAGCTTGGGTAAAGGGTCACAAGAGACCCAGTACTTC. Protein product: CASSLGKGSQETQYF. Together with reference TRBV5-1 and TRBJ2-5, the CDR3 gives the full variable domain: KAGVTQTPRYLIKTRGQQVTLSCSPISGHRSVSWYQQTPGQGLQFLFEYFSETQRNKGNFPGRFSGRQFSNSRSEMNVSTLELGDSALYLCASSLGKGSQETQYFGPGTRLLVL.

CDR3 nucleotide sequence: TGCGCCAGCAGTGGGGGGGCGTACTCTGGGGCCAACGTCCTGACTTTC. It codes for CASSGGAYSGANVLTF. The chain uses TRBV10-2 and TRBJ2-6; D assignment may be TRBD1 or TRBD2 (6 bases each). CDR3 length: 16 amino acids. Germline V CDR1 and CDR2: WSHSY, SAAADI. The ends were cut back, 4 bases at V and 0 bases at J, with 10 bases in the middle.

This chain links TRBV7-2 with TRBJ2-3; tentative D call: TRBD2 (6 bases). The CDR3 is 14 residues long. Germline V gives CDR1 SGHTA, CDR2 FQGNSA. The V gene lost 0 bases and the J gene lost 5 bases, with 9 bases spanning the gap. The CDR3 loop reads CASSLAGAGDTQYF. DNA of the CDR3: TGTGCCAGCAGCTTAGCGGGAGCGGGAGATACGCAGTATTTT.

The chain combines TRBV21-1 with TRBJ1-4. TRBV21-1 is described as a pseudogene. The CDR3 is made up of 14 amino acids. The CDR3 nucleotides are TGTGCCAGCAGCCCAAGACTATCTCGGGAAAAACTGTTTTTT. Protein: CASSPRLSREKLFF.

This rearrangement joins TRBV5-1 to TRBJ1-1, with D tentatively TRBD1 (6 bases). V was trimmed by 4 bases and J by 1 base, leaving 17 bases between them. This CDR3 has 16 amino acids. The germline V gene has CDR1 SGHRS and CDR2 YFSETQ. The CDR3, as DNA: TGCGCCAGCAGCGGAACGACAGGAGTGGCGAACACTGAAGCTTTCTTT. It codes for CASSGTTGVANTEAFF.

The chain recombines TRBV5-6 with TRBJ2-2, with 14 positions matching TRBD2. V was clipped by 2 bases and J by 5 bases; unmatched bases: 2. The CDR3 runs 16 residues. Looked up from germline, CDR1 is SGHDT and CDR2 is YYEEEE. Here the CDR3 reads CASSFGLAGGTGELFF. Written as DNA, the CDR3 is TGTGCCAGCAGCTTCGGACTAGCGGGAGGAACCGGGGAGCTGTTTTTT.

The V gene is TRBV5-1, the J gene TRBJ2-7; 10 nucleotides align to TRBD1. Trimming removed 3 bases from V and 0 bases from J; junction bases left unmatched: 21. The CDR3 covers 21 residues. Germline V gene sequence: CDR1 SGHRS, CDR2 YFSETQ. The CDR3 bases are TGCGCCAGCAGCTCCCCAACGACAGGGGGCGAAGGGGTAATCCACTCCTACGAGCAGTACTTC. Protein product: CASSSPTTGGEGVIHSYEQYF. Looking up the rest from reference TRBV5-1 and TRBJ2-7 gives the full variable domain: KAGVTQTPRYLIKTRGQQVTLSCSPISGHRSVSWYQQTPGQGLQFLFEYFSETQRNKGNFPGRFSGRQFSNSRSEMNVSTLELGDSALYLCASSSPTTGGEGVIHSYEQYFGPGTRLTVT.

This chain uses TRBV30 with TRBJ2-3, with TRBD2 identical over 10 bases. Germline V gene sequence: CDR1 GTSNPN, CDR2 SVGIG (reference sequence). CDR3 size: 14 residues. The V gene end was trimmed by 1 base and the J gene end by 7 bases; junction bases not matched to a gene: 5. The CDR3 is CAWSEAGGDNTQYF. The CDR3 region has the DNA TGTGCCTGGAGTGAAGCGGGGGGGGATAATACGCAGTATTTT.

The CDR3 spells CASSPSMDTGELFF. The CDR3 nucleotides read TGTGCCAGCAGTCCCTCTATGGACACCGGGGAGCTGTTTTTT. The gene calls are TRBV2 and TRBJ2-2; no clear D gene. CDR3 size: 14 residues. Germline assignment: CDR1 SNHLY and CDR2 FYNNEI. Between the trimmed V and J ends, which lost 5 bases and 3 bases, there was a span of 10 bases. The whole variable domain, filled in from reference TRBV2 and TRBJ2-2, reads EPEVTQTPSHQVTQMGQEVILRCVPISNHLYFYWYRQILGQKVEFLVSFYNNEISEKSEIFDDQFSVERPDGSNFTLKIRSTKLEDSAMYFCASSPSMDTGELFFGEGSRLTVL.

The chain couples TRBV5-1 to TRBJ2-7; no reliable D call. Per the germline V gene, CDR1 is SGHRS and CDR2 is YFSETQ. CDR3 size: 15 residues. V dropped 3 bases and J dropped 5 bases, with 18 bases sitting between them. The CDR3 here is CASSSKGGLNDEQYF. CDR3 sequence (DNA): TGCGCCAGCAGCTCTAAGGGTGGATTAAACGACGAGCAGTACTTC. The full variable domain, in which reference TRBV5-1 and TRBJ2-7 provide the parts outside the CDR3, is KAGVTQTPRYLIKTRGQQVTLSCSPISGHRSVSWYQQTPGQGLQFLFEYFSETQRNKGNFPGRFSGRQFSNSRSEMNVSTLELGDSALYLCASSSKGGLNDEQYFGPGTRLTVT.

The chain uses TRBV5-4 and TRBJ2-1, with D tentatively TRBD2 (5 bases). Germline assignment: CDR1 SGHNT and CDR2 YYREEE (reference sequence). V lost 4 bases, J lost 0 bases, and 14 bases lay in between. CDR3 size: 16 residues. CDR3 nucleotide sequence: TGTGCCAGCAGCCTTCTGACGGGGAGCTCCTACAATGAGCAGTTCTTC. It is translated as CASSLLTGSSYNEQFF.

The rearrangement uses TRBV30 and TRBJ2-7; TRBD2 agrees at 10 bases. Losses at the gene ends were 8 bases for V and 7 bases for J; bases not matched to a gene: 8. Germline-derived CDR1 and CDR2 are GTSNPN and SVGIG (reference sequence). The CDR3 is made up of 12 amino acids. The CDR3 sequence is CASSGGSGEQYF. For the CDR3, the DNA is TGTGCCAGTAGCGGGGGGTCGGGGGAGCAGTACTTC.

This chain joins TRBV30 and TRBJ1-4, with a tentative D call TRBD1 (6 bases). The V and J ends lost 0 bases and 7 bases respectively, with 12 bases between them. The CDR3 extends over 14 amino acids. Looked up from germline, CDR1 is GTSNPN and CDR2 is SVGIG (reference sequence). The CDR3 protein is CAWSVQGNLEKLFF. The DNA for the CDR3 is TGTGCCTGGAGTGTACAGGGTAACCTTGAAAAACTGTTTTTT.

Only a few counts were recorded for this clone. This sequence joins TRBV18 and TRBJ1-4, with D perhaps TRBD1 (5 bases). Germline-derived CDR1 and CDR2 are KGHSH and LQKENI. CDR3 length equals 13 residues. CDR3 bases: TGTGCACCTAGTAGGGGAACTAATGAAAAACTGTTTTTT. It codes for CAPSRGTNEKLFF.